What follows is one T cell receptor beta chain and its context. The antigen is unknown. It was genomic DNA that served as the template for profiling TCR beta VDJ and CDR3. TCRdb recomputed calls from the reads with MiXCR, one row per CDR3 protein. Of under 350,000 distinct CDR3 sequences listed, under 65% are singletons. This entry comes from a study of CD8+CD57+ T cells in acquired aplastic anemia. Study-level information: The mean DNA yield obtained from sorted CD4+ and CD8+ cells came to approximately 3.2 ug. Study conclusions and caveats: In common between the patients and the controls were twenty-nine CD8+ CDR3 sequences.

Patients picked for sequencing had shown CD8+CD57+ cell expansion detected by flow cytometry. As a group, the patients uniformly had severe acquired aplastic anemia. V lost 6 bases to trimming and J lost 5 bases, with 10 bases between them. The CDR3 totals 12 residues. The clonotype originates from a human donor with aplastic anemia. The chain carries TRBV12-3 or TRBV12-4 and TRBJ2-5; D gene uncertain. Sequences were obtained from sorted CD4+, CD8+, or CD8+CD57+ T cells (not recorded which) from PBMCs. The CDR3 reads CASREIGETQYF. In nucleotides, the CDR3 is TGTGCCAGCAGGGAAATAGGGGAGACCCAGTACTTC.